This T cell receptor (beta chain) was observed in a study of T cells in Graves' hyperthyroidism and ophthalmopathy (dated by TCRdb to about 2019). Study-wide context: Peripheral blood samples were taken at initial diagnosis, before any treatment was given. TCR Vbeta CDR3 sequencing of 135 peripheral blood samples (over 40 ophthalmopathy, about 75 hyperthyroidism and approximately 17 progressor patients) is reported in the paper. An independent validation cohort of 18 to 20 hyperthyroidism patients and about 16 patients who later progressed to ophthalmopathy tested prospective prediction of ophthalmopathy. To identify TCR V-J signatures that set the groups apart, the researchers used a discovery cohort of about a hundred patients, made up of 43 with Graves' ophthalmopathy and some 55 with stable Graves' hyperthyroidism. For training and testing, the 80 to 100 patients in the discovery cohort were randomly divided in a 7:3 ratio. In addition, the study compared T-cell repertoires in thyroid tissue and in blood from over 5 Graves' hyperthyroidism patients. After blood sampling, hyperthyroidism patients were treated with methimazole at a starting dose of 30 mg daily, and ophthalmopathy patients were treated with high-dose intravenous methylprednisolone. Summary of the overall study and its limitations: In cross-validation, a model built on a 13 V-J signature told ophthalmopathy apart from stable hyperthyroidism with 85% to 90% sensitivity and about 81% specificity, and in testing the same model reached 80%/75%. In validation, the model predicted progression to ophthalmopathy a median of roughly 6.5 months before onset, with roughly 70% sensitivity and roughly 73% specificity. Sample size was not statistically predetermined, and blinding of investigators to group allocation was not performed. Most expanded thyroid clonotypes (frequency above 0.001) were also found in blood, which suggests that blood repertoires may mirror thyroid immune responses.

Moderately to severely active disease, a Clinical Activity Score of at least 3, a NOSPECS grade of at least 4, and a duration under 3 months were present in ophthalmopathy patients. Patients with uncontrolled infections, other autoimmune diseases, pregnancy or lactation were excluded. Diagnoses were based on clinical symptoms, serum thyroxine and TRAb, thyroid ultrasound and orbital computed tomography. PBMCs were isolated from 10 ml of fresh peripheral blood by Ficoll-Paque density gradient centrifugation. Trizol reagent was used to extract total RNA, and RNA quality was then checked on an Agilent 2100 Bioanalyzer. The TCR beta CDR3 regions were amplified from RNA transcripts. For the first round of RT-PCR on the TCR CDR3, the HTBI primer set was used together with the Qiagen OneStep RT-PCR kit. Libraries were constructed in a second round of multiplex PCR, after which size selection and purification were carried out. Sequencing of the libraries was done on an Illumina HiSeq2000 using paired-end 100 bp reads. In the paper's pipeline: SOAPnuke was used to process the raw data, throwing out any read that contained adapters or uncalled bases, had a mean Phred below 15, or lacked an exact constant-primer or identifier match. COPE v1.2.5 was used to merge high-quality paired reads, and clonotypes were defined as unique nucleotide sequences. Clonotypes were aligned to IMGT TRBV, TRBD and TRBJ reference segments using MiTCR v1.1. Analysis was restricted to V-J combinations with a frequency above 0.0001, which covered about 99% of repertoires. A TCS score was defined as the ratio between F50 (clonal expansion) and ExV (chaos), using BLOSUM62-based TCRdist between CDR3 peptides within each V-J. Welch's t-statistics and random forest reduced fewer than 600 V-J features to about 12, which were used in a naive Bayes classifier (R e1071). Using fastp trimming at Q25 and MiXCR clonotype assembly, TCRdb reanalyzed the public sequencing data and kept in-frame beta chains. Every distinct CDR3 protein forms one entry, paired with its most common genes and DNA. Here the V and J calls rest on TCRdb's processing, not on the authors' analysis. In all, the sample holds around 690,000 distinct CDR3 sequences, and roughly 20% of those were seen once. The ten largest clonotypes hold 30% to 40% of the sample.

Comment on this clonotype: Its antigen is unknown. No per-base quality is available; no much larger clone lies one base away.

This TCR was sampled from a man aged 30-40 years with Graves' ophthalmopathy. Source material: blood.

The CDR3 reads as follows: CASSEGVVQYF. The sequenced DNA: TGTGCCAGCAGTGAAGGGGTGGTGCAGTACTTC. The chain is encoded by TRBV2 joined to TRBJ2-7; the D gene is not confidently resolved. V drops 1 base and J drops 9 bases, leaving 7 bases in between. Including the terminal cysteine and phenylalanine, the CDR3 comprises 11 residues. The read is trimmed to its CDR3 DNA, 33 bases read in frame from base 1. Per the germline V gene, SNHLY is the CDR1 and FYNNEI is the CDR2.